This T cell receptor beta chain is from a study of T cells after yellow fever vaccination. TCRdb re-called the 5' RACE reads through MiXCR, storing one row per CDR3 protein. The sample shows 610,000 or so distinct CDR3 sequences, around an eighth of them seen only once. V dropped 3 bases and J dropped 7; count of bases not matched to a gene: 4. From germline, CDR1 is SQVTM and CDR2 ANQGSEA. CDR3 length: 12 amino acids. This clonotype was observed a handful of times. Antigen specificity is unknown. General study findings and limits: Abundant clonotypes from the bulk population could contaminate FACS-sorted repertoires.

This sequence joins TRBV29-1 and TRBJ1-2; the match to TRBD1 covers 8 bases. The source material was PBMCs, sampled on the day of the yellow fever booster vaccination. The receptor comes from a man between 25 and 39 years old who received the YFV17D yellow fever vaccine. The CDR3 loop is CSVERRGLGYTF. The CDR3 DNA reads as TGCAGCGTTGAGCGCAGGGGGCTTGGCTACACCTTC. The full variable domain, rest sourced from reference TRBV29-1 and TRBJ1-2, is SAVISQKPSRDICQRGTSLTIQCQVDSQVTMMFWYRQQPGQSLTLIATANQGSEATYESGFVIDKFPISRPNLTFSTLTVSNMSPEDSSIYLCSVERRGLGYTFGSGTRLTVV.